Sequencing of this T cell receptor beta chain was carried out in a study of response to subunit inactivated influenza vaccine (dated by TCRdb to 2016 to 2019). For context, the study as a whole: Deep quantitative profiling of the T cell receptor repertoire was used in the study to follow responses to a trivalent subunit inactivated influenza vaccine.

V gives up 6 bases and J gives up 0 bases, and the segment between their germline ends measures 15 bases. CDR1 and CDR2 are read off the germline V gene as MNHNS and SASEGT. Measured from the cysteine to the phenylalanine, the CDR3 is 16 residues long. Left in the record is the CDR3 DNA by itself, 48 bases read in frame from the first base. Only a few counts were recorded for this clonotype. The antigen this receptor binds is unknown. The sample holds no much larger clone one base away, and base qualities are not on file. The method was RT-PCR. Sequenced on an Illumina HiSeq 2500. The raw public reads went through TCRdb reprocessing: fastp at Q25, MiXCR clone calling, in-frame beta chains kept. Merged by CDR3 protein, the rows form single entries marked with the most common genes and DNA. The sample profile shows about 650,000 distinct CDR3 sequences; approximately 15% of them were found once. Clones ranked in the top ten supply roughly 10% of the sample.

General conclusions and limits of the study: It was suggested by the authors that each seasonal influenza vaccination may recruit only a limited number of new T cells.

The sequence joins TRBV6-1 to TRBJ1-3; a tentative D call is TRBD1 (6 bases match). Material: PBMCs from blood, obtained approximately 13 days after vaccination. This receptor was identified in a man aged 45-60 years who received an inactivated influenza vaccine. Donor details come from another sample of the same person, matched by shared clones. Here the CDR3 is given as CASREGVALSGNTIYF. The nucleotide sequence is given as TGTGCCAGCAGAGAGGGGGTTGCCCTCTCTGGAAACACCATATATTTT.